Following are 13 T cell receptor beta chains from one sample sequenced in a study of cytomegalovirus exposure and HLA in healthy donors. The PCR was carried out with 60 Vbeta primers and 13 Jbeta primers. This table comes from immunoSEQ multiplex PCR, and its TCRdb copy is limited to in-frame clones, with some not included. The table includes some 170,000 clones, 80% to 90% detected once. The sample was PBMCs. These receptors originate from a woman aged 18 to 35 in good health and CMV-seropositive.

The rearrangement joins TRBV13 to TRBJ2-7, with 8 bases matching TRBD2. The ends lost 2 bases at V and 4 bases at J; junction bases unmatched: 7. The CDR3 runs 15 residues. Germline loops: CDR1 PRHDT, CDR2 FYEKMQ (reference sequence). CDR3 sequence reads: CASSLSEASGYEQYF. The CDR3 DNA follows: TGTGCCAGCAGCTTAAGTGAGGCTAGCGGGTACGAGCAGTACTTC.

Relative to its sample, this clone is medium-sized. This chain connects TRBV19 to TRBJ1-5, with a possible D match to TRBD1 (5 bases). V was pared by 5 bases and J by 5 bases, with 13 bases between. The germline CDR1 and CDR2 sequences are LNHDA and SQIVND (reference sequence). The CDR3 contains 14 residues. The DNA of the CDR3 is TGTGCCAGTAGTGCGGCAGGGCTCGATCAGCCCCAGCATTTT. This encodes CASSAAGLDQPQHF.

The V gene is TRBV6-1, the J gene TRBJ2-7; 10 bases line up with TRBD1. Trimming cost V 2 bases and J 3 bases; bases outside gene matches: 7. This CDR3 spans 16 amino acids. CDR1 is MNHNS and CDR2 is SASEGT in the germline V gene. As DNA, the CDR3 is TGTGCCAGCAGTGAAATATGGACAGGGGGTAGCTACGAGCAGTACTTC. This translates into CASSEIWTGGSYEQYF.

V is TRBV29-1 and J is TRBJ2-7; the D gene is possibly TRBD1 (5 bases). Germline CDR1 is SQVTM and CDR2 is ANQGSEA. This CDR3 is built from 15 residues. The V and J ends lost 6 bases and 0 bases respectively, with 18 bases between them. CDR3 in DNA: TGCAGCGTCCGCGAATCAGGGATTGACTCCTACGAGCAGTACTTC. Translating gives CSVRESGIDSYEQYF.

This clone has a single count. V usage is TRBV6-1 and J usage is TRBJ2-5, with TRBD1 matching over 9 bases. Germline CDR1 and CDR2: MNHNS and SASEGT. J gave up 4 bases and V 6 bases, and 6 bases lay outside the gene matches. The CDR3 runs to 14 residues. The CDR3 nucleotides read TGTGCCAGCAGCGACAGGGGGTTATCAGAGACCCAGTACTTC. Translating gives CASSDRGLSETQYF.

This CDR3 is CASSLEIWGSPLHF. The CDR3 nucleotides are TGTGCCAGCAGCTTAGAGATATGGGGCTCACCCCTCCACTTT. The chain joins TRBV7-2 to TRBJ1-6; perhaps TRBD1 as D (5 bases). The V end lost 1 base, the J end lost 10 bases, and 11 bases lay between the germline ends. Germline assignment: CDR1 SGHTA and CDR2 FQGNSA. The CDR3 contains 14 residues. Full variable domain (missing parts from reference TRBV7-2 and TRBJ1-6): GAGVSQSPSNKVTEKGKDVELRCDPISGHTALYWYRQSLGQGLEFLIYFQGNSAPDKSGLPSDRFSAERTGGSVSTLTIQRTQQEDSAVYLCASSLEIWGSPLHFGNGTRLTVT.

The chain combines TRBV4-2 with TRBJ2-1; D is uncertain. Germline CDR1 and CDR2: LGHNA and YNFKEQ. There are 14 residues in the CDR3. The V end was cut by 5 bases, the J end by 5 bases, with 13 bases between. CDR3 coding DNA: TGTGCCAGCAGCTTGGAGCTCTTAAACAATGAGCAGTTCTTC. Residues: CASSLELLNNEQFF.

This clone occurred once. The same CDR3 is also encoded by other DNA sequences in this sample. This chain's CDR3 is CASSSIYGYTF. The CDR3 DNA reads as TGTGCCAGCAGTTCCATCTATGGCTACACCTTC. This chain uses TRBV6-5 with TRBJ1-2; no definite D call. There are 11 residues in the CDR3. Germline CDR1 MNHEY, CDR2 SVGAGI. V was pared by 4 bases and J by 4 bases, with 4 bases between.

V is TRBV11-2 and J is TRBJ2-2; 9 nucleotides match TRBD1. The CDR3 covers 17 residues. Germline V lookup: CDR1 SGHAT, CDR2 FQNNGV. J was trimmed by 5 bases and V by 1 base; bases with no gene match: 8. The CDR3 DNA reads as TGTGCCAGCAGCTTAGCCCCACAGGGGGCCGGGACCGGGGAGCTGTTTTTT. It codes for CASSLAPQGAGTGELFF.

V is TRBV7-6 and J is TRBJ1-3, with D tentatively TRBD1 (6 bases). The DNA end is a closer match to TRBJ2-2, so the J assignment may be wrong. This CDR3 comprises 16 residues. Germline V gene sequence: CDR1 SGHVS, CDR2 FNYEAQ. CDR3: CASSLIPDRDTGELFF. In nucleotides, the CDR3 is TGTGCCAGCAGCCTAATCCCGGACAGAGACACCGGGGAGCTGTTTTTT.

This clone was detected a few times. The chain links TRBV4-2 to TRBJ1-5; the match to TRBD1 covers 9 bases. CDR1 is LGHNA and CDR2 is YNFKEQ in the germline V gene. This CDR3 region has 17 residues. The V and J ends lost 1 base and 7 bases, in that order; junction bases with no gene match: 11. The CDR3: CASSQAGPGQGGQPQHF. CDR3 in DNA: TGTGCCAGCAGCCAAGCAGGGCCGGGACAGGGAGGGCAGCCCCAGCATTTT.

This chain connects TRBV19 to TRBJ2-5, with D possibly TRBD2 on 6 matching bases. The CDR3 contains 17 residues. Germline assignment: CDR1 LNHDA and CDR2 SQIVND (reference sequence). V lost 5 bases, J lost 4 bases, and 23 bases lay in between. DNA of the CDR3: TGTGCCAGTAGTTCCCCGGGTGATCCCCAGGGAGGAGAGACCCAGTACTTC. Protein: CASSSPGDPQGGETQYF. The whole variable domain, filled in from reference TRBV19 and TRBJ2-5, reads DGGITQSPKYLFRKEGQNVTLSCEQNLNHDAMYWYRQDPGQGLRLIYYSQIVNDFQKGDIAEGYSVSREKKESFPLTVTSAQKNPTAFYLCASSSPGDPQGGETQYFGPGTRLLVL.

The CDR3 sequence is CASSRDSSGNTIYF. Here the CDR3 DNA reads TGTGCCAGCAGCCGGGACAGCTCTGGAAACACCATATATTTT. The gene calls are TRBV14 and TRBJ1-3; the match to TRBD1 covers 7 bases. The CDR3 consists of 14 residues. Germline V gives CDR1 SGHDN, CDR2 FVKESK. Trimming at V came to 4 bases and at J to 0 bases, leaving 0 bases not matched to a gene.